One sample yielded the 32 T cell receptor beta chains listed below, sequenced in a study of blood T cell repertoires in COVID-19. TCRdb's table, derived via immunoSEQ multiplex PCR, lists solely in-frame clones and lacks some. Of some 90,000 clones in the sample, roughly 83% were seen once. Sequencing was performed on peripheral blood. The receptors stem from a human donor in a cohort sampled during active COVID-19.

This chain connects TRBV7-9 to TRBJ1-3; 9 nucleotides match TRBD1. After removal of 4 bases from V and 4 bases from J, the junction contained 5 bases not matched to a gene. The germline gives CDR1 SEHNR, CDR2 FQNEAQ (reference sequence). This CDR3 is 15 amino acids long. The CDR3 reads CASSYGQGSGNTIYF. The DNA of the CDR3 is TGTGCCAGCAGCTACGGACAGGGGTCGGGAAACACCATATATTTT.

This clone came up a few times. The rearrangement uses TRBV19 and TRBJ2-3; 7 bases are a match to TRBD2. This CDR3 has 15 residues. Looked up from germline, CDR1 is LNHDA and CDR2 is SQIVND (reference sequence). Trimming took 4 bases from V and 2 from J; bases not matched to a gene: 6. CDR3 nucleotides: TGTGCCAGTAGTACCTCTAGCGGCCCCACAGATACGCAGTATTTT. The encoded protein is CASSTSSGPTDTQYF.

CDR3 nucleotides: TGTGCCAGCAGTTCCGGACAGGGTTATGGCTACACCTTC. Protein product: CASSSGQGYGYTF. This chain uses TRBV28 with TRBJ1-2, with 8 positions matching TRBD1. Unmatched junction bases numbered 3, after V lost 4 bases and J lost 5 bases. The CDR3 runs to 13 residues. CDR1 is MDHEN, CDR2 SYDVKM, per germline.

The chain has TRBV13 and TRBJ2-7; D is unclear. With 0 bases removed from V and 3 bases from J, the gap between germline ends came to 3 bases. Germline-derived CDR1 and CDR2 are PRHDT and FYEKMQ (reference sequence). The CDR3 length is 12 residues. The CDR3 sequence is CASSLGGYEQYF. Written as DNA, the CDR3 is TGTGCCAGCAGCTTAGGCGGCTACGAGCAGTACTTC.

CDR3 nucleotides: TGTGCCAGCAGCTTAACAGGGGGCCGAGCTAATGAAAAACTGTTTTTT. Encoded protein: CASSLTGGRANEKLFF. This chain connects TRBV11-2 to TRBJ1-4, with TRBD1 matching 9 bases. The CDR3 extends over 16 amino acids. The V gene end was trimmed by 2 bases and the J gene end by 3 bases; junction bases not matched to a gene: 4. Germline assignment: CDR1 SGHAT and CDR2 FQNNGV.

This clone was picked up one time. The chain recombines TRBV3-1 (or the pseudogene TRBV3-2) with TRBJ2-7; TRBD1 matches at 8 bases. The CDR3 extends over 16 amino acids. Germline V gene lookup returns CDR1 LGHDT and CDR2 YNNKEL (reference sequence). V shed 3 bases, J shed 0 bases, and the junction held 7 bases outside the gene matches. The CDR3 bases are TGTGCCAGCAGCCAGCCCGGGACAGGCCTCTCCTACGAGCAGTACTTC. Amino acids: CASSQPGTGLSYEQYF.

V usage is TRBV5-6 and J usage is TRBJ2-5, with 11 positions matching TRBD2. From germline, CDR1 is SGHDT and CDR2 YYEEEE. The CDR3 has 15 residues. Losses at the gene ends were 4 bases for V and 5 bases for J; bases not matched to a gene: 7. This CDR3 reads CASSQLAGAGETQYF. The CDR3 region has the DNA TGTGCCAGCAGCCAACTAGCGGGGGCCGGGGAGACCCAGTACTTC.

This clone was seen a handful of times. The genes are TRBV3-1 (or the pseudogene TRBV3-2) and TRBJ1-4; 7 nucleotides line up with TRBD1. CDR3 length: 15 residues. The germline gives CDR1 LGHDT, CDR2 YNNKEL (reference sequence). V shed 4 bases and J 3 bases; nucleotides not matched to a gene: 5. CDR3 nucleotides: TGTGCCAGCAGCCTTTCGACAGGGTCTAATGAAAAACTGTTTTTT. As protein: CASSLSTGSNEKLFF.

The chain carries TRBV29-1 and TRBJ2-5; TRBD1 matches 9 bases. The CDR3 is 14 amino acids. V trimming: 5 bases; J trimming: 4 bases; junction bases outside the gene matches: 8. Per germline, CDR1 SQVTM and CDR2 ANQGSEA. In DNA, the CDR3 is TGCAGCGTTACCGGGACAGGGTATCGAGAGACCCAGTACTTC. This gives the protein CSVTGTGYRETQYF.

The V call is TRBV19, the J call TRBJ1-6; TRBD1 might be the D (5 bases). Trimming took off 8 bases at V and 7 bases at J, with 12 bases between the two ends. The CDR3 consists of 13 residues. The germline V gene has CDR1 LNHDA and CDR2 SQIVND (reference sequence). Written as DNA, the CDR3 is TGTGCCAGTCGGACGGACACCAATTCACCCCTCCACTTT. Its translation is CASRTDTNSPLHF.

The V and J genes are TRBV18 and TRBJ1-6; D unresolved. There are 15 residues in the CDR3. V was clipped by 3 bases and J by 5 bases, with 11 bases between them. The germline V gene encodes CDR1 KGHSH and CDR2 LQKENI. The chain's CDR3 is CASSPNSGDNSPLHF. Written as DNA, the CDR3 is TGTGCCAGCTCACCGAATTCCGGTGATAATTCACCCCTCCACTTT.

The V call is TRBV4-1, the J call TRBJ2-3; D perhaps matches TRBD1 (6 bases). V gave up 5 bases and J gave up 1 base, with 16 bases separating them. The CDR3 has 16 residues. Germline values: CDR1 MGHRA, CDR2 YSYEKL. In DNA form, the CDR3 reads TGCGCCAGCAGCACAGGACAGCAGAGAGGCACAGATACGCAGTATTTT. Protein sequence: CASSTGQQRGTDTQYF.

The chain is built from TRBV19 and TRBJ2-7, with 7 bases lining up with TRBD1. The CDR3 spans 15 residues. V dropped 9 bases and J dropped 1; count of bases not matched to a gene: 12. Germline V CDR1 and CDR2: LNHDA, SQIVND (reference sequence). The DNA for the CDR3 is TGTGCCAGCAACCAGGCCTCGGGACAGTCCTACGAGCAGTACTTC. This translates into CASNQASGQSYEQYF.

This chain uses TRBV4-2 with TRBJ2-7; 8 bases fit TRBD2. The CDR3 sequence is 16 residues long. CDR1 and CDR2 (germline): LGHNA, YNFKEQ. V was clipped by 5 bases and J by 6 bases; unmatched bases: 15. CDR3 amino acids: CASSFSPGTRGLEQYF. CDR3 DNA: TGTGCCAGCAGCTTCTCACCCGGGACTAGGGGCCTCGAGCAGTACTTC.

About this clone: Other DNA sequences in this sample translate to the same CDR3. The chain uses TRBV12-3 or TRBV12-4 and TRBJ1-1; D gene ambiguous. Deletions cut 6 bases from V and 4 bases from J, with 6 bases between. CDR3 size: 11 residues. The CDR3 region is CASSLGTEAFF. CDR3 DNA: TGTGCCAGCAGCCTAGGCACTGAAGCTTTCTTT.

This chain joins TRBV14 and TRBJ1-1; a possible D gene is TRBD1 (5 bases). CDR1 is SGHDN and CDR2 is FVKESK in the germline V gene. This CDR3 contains 14 residues. Trimming left V 4 bases short and J 1 base short, with 10 bases between. CDR3 in DNA: TGTGCCAGCAGCCTAGTACAGGCGAACACTGAAGCTTTCTTT. Protein product: CASSLVQANTEAFF.

The chain combines TRBV3-1 (or the pseudogene TRBV3-2) with TRBJ1-3; TRBD1 agrees at 8 bases. Trimming removed 2 bases from V and 5 bases from J; junction bases left unmatched: 5. Germline loops: CDR1 LGHDT, CDR2 YNNKEL (reference sequence). The CDR3 consists of 15 residues. The CDR3 nucleotides read TGTGCCAGCAGCCAAAGGCAGGGGGCGAGAAACACCATATATTTT. This codes for CASSQRQGARNTIYF.

The chain links TRBV6-5 to TRBJ2-1, with 11 bases identical to TRBD2. Germline V CDR1 and CDR2: MNHEY, SVGAGI. The CDR3 has 15 amino acids. Germline trimming cut 6 bases from V and 5 bases from J; bases unmatched to any gene: 6. The DNA for the CDR3 is TGTGCCAGCAGCCGACTAGCGGGGCGTAACAATGAGCAGTTCTTC. It encodes CASSRLAGRNNEQFF.

CDR3 in amino acids: CASSPGQGYGYTF. Here the CDR3 DNA reads TGTGCCAGCAGCCCGGGACAGGGATATGGCTACACCTTC. The J gene is TRBJ1-2, the V gene TRBV7-2; 9 bases align to TRBD1. The CDR3 spans 13 residues. Looked up from germline, CDR1 is SGHTA and CDR2 is FQGNSA. Unmatched junction bases numbered 3, after V lost 5 bases and J lost 5 bases.

V and J are TRBV4-3 and TRBJ2-3; tentative D call: TRBD2 (5 bases). CDR3 length: 15 amino acids. In germline, CDR1 is LGHNA, CDR2 YSLEER. Trimming took off 0 bases at V and 4 bases at J, with 11 bases between the two ends. The CDR3 region has the DNA TGCGCCAGCAGCCAAGACCGACTATCCGCAGATACGCAGTATTTT. Translation: CASSQDRLSADTQYF.

The chain joins TRBV6-2 or TRBV6-3 to TRBJ2-7, with 8 bases identical to TRBD1. The V and J ends lost 0 bases and 7 bases, in that order; junction bases with no gene match: 11. Germline loops: CDR1 MNHEY, CDR2 SVGEGT. The length of the CDR3 is 16 residues. In DNA form, the CDR3 reads TGTGCCAGCAGTTACTCCAGGACAGGGCCTTGGTGGGAGCAGTACTTC. Amino acid sequence: CASSYSRTGPWWEQYF.

This clone was seen ten or more times. The J gene is TRBJ1-5, the V gene TRBV19; TRBD1 agrees at 7 bases. Per germline, CDR1 LNHDA and CDR2 SQIVND (reference sequence). CDR3 length: 15 amino acids. With V trimmed by 7 bases and J by 0 bases, 6 bases remained unmatched. CDR3 DNA sequence: TGTGCCAGTATGGGACAGACCTATAGCAATCAGCCCCAGCATTTT. Its protein is CASMGQTYSNQPQHF. Combining the CDR3 with reference TRBV19 and TRBJ1-5 gives the whole variable domain DGGITQSPKYLFRKEGQNVTLSCEQNLNHDAMYWYRQDPGQGLRLIYYSQIVNDFQKGDIAEGYSVSREKKESFPLTVTSAQKNPTAFYLCASMGQTYSNQPQHFGDGTRLSIL.

CDR3: CASSPQQYYNEQFF. The CDR3 DNA reads as TGTGCCAGCTCACCGCAACAGTACTACAATGAGCAGTTCTTC. This chain joins TRBV18 and TRBJ2-1, with unresolved D. The germline gives CDR1 KGHSH, CDR2 LQKENI. This CDR3 spans 14 amino acids. V lost 3 bases and J lost 3, with 9 bases in between.

This chain connects TRBV28 to TRBJ2-1; tentatively, D is TRBD2 (6 bases). In germline, CDR1 is MDHEN, CDR2 SYDVKM. Between the trimmed V and J ends, which lost 3 bases and 6 bases, there was a span of 12 bases. This CDR3 has 14 residues. The CDR3 DNA is TGTGCCAGCAGTTTTACTAGCCGAACCAATGAGCAGTTCTTC. This codes for CASSFTSRTNEQFF.

This clone was observed a few times. The chain is built from TRBV4-2 and TRBJ2-7; TRBD1 is a possible D gene (5 bases). Germline V gives CDR1 LGHNA, CDR2 YNFKEQ. This CDR3 contains 16 residues. Trimming stripped 0 bases from V and 4 bases from J, with 16 bases between. The DNA of the CDR3 is TGTGCCAGCAGCCAAGAATCACAGGTAGGGGTATACGAGCAGTACTTC. Amino acid sequence: CASSQESQVGVYEQYF.

The genes are TRBV27 and TRBJ2-5; D is perhaps TRBD1 (6 bases). The germline CDR1 and CDR2 sequences are MNHEY and SMNVEV (reference sequence). The CDR3 sequence is 15 residues long. V lost 7 bases and J 5 bases, leaving 20 bases between the germline ends. CDR3 residues: CASKADRNFRETQYF. CDR3 DNA: TGTGCCAGCAAGGCCGACAGGAACTTTAGGGAGACCCAGTACTTC.

This chain joins TRBV19 and TRBJ2-1, with 7 nucleotides matching TRBD1. The CDR3 sequence is 14 residues long. V dropped 6 bases and J dropped 10; count of bases not matched to a gene: 12. The germline V gene encodes CDR1 LNHDA and CDR2 SQIVND (reference sequence). DNA of the CDR3: TGTGCCAGTAGCCCAGAGAACAGGGGTCACGAGCAGTTCTTC. Residues: CASSPENRGHEQFF.

V is TRBV7-2 and J is TRBJ2-1; 11 bases agree with TRBD2. This CDR3 has 17 residues. With V trimmed by 5 bases and J by 2 bases, 8 bases remained unmatched. The germline V gene encodes CDR1 SGHTA and CDR2 FQGNSA. In DNA form, the CDR3 reads TGTGCCAGCAGCACCCCGGGACTAGCGGTTACCTACAATGAGCAGTTCTTC. This sequence encodes CASSTPGLAVTYNEQFF.

This sequence joins TRBV7-8 and TRBJ2-3; 8 nucleotides line up with TRBD2. Germline V lookup: CDR1 SGHVS, CDR2 FQNEAQ. V was clipped by 5 bases and J by 2 bases; unmatched bases: 9. CDR3 length: 16 amino acids. The CDR3 loop is CASSITAGASTDTQYF. The CDR3 DNA sequence: TGTGCCAGCAGCATTACAGCGGGGGCCTCCACAGATACGCAGTATTTT. The entire variable domain, with the rest obtained from reference TRBV7-8 and TRBJ2-3, is as follows: GAGVSQSPRYKVAKRGQDVALRCDPISGHVSLFWYQQALGQGPEFLTYFQNEAQLDKSGLPSDRFFAERPEGSVSTLKIQRTQQEDSAVYLCASSITAGASTDTQYFGPGTRLTVL.

The genes are TRBV6-2 or TRBV6-3 and TRBJ1-1; D not resolved. V gave up 1 base and J gave up 1 base, with 4 bases separating them. Germline assignment: CDR1 MNHEY and CDR2 SVGEGT. The CDR3 is 13 residues long. The CDR3 sequence: CASSYYSNTEAFF. CDR3 sequence (DNA): TGTGCCAGCAGTTACTACTCGAACACTGAAGCTTTCTTT.

The chain links TRBV6-2 or TRBV6-3 to TRBJ1-5; D perhaps matches TRBD1 (5 bases). V lost 4 bases, J lost 2 bases, and 15 bases lay in between. The CDR3 runs to 16 residues. Germline-derived CDR1 and CDR2 are MNHEY and SVGEGT. DNA of the CDR3: TGTGCCAGCAGTTGGGGGGGGAGGGCCGGCAATCAGCCCCAGCATTTT. Protein: CASSWGGRAGNQPQHF.

This clone was picked up one time. This chain connects TRBV28 to TRBJ2-2; the match to TRBD1 covers 7 bases. Germline trimming cut 6 bases from V and 3 bases from J; bases unmatched to any gene: 7. The length of the CDR3 is 15 residues. CDR1 and CDR2 from the germline V gene are MDHEN and SYDVKM. Here the CDR3 DNA reads TGTGCCAGCAGCACCGGGACAGCCTACACCGGGGAGCTGTTTTTT. Protein product: CASSTGTAYTGELFF.